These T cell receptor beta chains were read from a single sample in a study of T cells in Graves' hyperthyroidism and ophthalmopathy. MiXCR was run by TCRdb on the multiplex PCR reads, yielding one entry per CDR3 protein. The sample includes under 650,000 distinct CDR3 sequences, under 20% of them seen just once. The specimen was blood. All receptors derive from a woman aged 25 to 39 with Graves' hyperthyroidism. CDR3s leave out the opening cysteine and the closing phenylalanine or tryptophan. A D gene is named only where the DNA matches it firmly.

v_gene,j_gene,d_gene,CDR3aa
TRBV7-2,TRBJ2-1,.,ASSSYSSSYNEQF
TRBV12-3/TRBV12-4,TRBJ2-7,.,ASRISWEVPYEQY
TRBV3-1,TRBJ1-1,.,ASSPFDQGTEAF
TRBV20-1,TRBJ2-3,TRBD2,SATTSGRTDTQY
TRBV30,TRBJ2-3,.,AWSPLRAPDTQY
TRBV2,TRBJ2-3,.,ASGDFWVPDTQY
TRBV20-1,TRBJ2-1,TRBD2,SAFSGRASYNEQF
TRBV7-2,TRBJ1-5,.,ASSLRRDQPQH
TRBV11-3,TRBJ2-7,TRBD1,ASSSRDRSYEQY
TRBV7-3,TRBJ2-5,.,ASSRDGAQTQY
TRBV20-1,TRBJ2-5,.,SAKTGSDPETQY
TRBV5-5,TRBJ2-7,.,ASSLRLFDHKGYEQY
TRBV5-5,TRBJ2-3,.,ASSLPSVGTDTQY
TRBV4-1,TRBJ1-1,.,ASSQDKVGTEAF
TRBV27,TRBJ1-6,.,ASRPEAYNSPLH
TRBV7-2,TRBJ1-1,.,ASSSYRRGAF
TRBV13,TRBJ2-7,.,ASSLGGPLARGEQY
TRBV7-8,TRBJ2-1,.,ASSPGLTLYNEQF
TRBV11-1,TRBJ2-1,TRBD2,ASSFLAGAIYNEQF
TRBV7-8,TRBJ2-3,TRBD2,ASSLLGTSVTDTQY
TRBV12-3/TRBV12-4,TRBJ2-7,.,ASSLSTYEQY
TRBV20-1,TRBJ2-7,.,SASRGTDYEQY
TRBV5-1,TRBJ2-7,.,ASTLSGGDIPYEQY
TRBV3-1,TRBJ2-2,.,ASSQEGVPRDTGELF
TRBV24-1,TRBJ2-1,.,ATSDNDGSVNNEQF
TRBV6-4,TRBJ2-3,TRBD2,ASSAGTSGFTQY
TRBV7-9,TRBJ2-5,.,ASSLAALGARETQY
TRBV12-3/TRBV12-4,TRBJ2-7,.,ASSFPGISYEQY
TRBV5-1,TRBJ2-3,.,ASSLGATDTQY
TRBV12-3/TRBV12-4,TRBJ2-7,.,ASSLIAYEQY
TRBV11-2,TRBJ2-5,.,ASSLFWTEGETQY
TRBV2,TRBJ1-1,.,ASSRTAANTEAF
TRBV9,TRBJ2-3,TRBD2,ASSVGDGRGNTQY
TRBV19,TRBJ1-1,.,ASSYRVGIEAF
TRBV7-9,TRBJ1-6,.,ASSLGYFQGGNSPLH
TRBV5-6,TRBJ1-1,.,ASSSGVDSSAF
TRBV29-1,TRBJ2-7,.,SVENHQDFRNYEQY
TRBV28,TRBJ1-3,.,ASSFVSSGNTIY
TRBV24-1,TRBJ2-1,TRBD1,ATSDARGLRGEQF
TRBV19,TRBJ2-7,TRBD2,ASSMGLAGYEQY
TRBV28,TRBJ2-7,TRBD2,ASSPRLAGGSGEQY
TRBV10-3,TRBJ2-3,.,AISGMGNTDTQY
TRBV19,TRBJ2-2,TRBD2,ASSSTSEAGELF
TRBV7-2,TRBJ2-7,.,ASSLARTSGTAYEQY
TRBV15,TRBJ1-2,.,ATSRDKDSHYGYT
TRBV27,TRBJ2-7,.,ASSLISANSYEQY
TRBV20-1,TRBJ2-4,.,SARVPLARDADIQY
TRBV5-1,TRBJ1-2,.,ASRELINTQHGYT
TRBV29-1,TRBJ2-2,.,SVEPGSSNTGELF
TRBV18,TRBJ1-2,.,ASSPSTGGDLLYT
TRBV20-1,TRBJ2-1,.,SATEGGPGEQF
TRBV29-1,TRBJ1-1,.,SVRPGTPEAF